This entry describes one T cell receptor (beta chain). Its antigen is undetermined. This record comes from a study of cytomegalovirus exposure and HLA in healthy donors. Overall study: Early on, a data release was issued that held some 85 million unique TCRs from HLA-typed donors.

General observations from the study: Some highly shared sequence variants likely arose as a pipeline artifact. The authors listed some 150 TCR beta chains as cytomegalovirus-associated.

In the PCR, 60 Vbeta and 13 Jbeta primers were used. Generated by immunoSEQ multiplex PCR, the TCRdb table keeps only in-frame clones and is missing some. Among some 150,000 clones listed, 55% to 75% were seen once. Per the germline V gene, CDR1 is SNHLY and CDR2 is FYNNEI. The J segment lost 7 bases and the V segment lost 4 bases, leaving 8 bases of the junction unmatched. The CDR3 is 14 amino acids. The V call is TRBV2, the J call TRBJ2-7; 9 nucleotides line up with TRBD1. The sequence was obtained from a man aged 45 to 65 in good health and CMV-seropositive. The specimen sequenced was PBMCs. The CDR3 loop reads CASSGPGQGTEQYF. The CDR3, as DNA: TGTGCCAGCAGTGGACCGGGACAGGGAACAGAGCAGTACTTC.